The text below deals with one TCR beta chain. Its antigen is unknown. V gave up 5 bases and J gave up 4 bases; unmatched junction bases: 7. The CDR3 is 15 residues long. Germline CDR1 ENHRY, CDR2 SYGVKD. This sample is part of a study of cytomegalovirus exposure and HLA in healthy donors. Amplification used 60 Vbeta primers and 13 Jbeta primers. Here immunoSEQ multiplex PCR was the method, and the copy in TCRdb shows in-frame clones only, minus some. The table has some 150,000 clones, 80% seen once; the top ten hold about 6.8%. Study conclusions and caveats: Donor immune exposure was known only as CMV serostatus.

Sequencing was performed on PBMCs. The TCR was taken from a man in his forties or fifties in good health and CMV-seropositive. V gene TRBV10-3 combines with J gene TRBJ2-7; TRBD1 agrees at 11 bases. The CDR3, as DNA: TGTGCCATCAGTCCCCGGACAGGGGGCTTGTACGAGCAGTACTTC. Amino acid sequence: CAISPRTGGLYEQYF.